This TCR beta chain was sequenced during a study of tumor and adjacent non-tumor tissue in lung cancer. Background on the study: The cohort had roughly 12 adenocarcinoma, a couple of squamous cell and 1 small cell patients. General study points: TCR diversity was significantly greater in tumor than normal lung tissue.

A modified ARM-PCR protocol with three rounds of nested PCR amplified TCRbeta. Each CDR3 protein is one row after TCRdb ran MiXCR on the multiplex PCR reads. This table has 60,000 to 85,000 distinct CDR3 sequences, 76% appearing once. The CDR3 has 15 residues. Per the germline V gene, CDR1 is MNHEY and CDR2 is SVGAGI. Comments on this clonotype: What it binds is not known.

No cell sorting was done before RNA was extracted from the tissue. This non-tumor lung sample came from over 3 cm beyond the tumor edge. The clonotype was recovered from a man in his 60s with non-small cell lung cancer. The chain has TRBV6-5 and TRBJ2-7; maybe TRBD1 (6 bases). The sample was distant non-tumor lung tissue. The CDR3 region has the DNA TGTGTCCGCAGTTCGCCCCACCGGGACACCGAGGGACAGTACTTC. Its protein is CVRSSPHRDTEGQYF.